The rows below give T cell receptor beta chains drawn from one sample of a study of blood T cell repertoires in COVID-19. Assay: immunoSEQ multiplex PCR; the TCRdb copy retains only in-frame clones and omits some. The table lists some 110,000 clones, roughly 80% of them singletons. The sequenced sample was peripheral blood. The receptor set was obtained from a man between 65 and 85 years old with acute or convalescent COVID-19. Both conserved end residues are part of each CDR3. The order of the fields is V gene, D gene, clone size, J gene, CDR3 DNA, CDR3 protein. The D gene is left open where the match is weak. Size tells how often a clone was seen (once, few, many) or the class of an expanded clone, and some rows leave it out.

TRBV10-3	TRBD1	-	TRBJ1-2	TGTGCCATCAGTGAGTCGGAGACAGGGGCTCGATCTGGCTACACCTTC	CAISESETGARSGYTF
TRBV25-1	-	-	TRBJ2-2	TGTGCCAGCAGCCGAGACAGTACGAACACCGGGGAGCTGTTTTTT	CASSRDSTNTGELFF
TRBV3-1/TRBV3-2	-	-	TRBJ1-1	TGTGCCAGCAGCCGTAGAACTGAAGCTTTCTTT	CASSRRTEAFF
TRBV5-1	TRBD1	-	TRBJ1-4	TGCGCCAGCAGCTTCGGGACAGGGAATGAAAAACTGTTTTTT	CASSFGTGNEKLFF
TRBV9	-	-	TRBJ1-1	TGTGCCAGCAGCGTAGACCCGGCCCCAGGGAACACTGAAGCTTTCTTT	CASSVDPAPGNTEAFF
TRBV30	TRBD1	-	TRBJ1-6	TGTGCCTGGAGGGGGACAGAAAATTCACCCCTCCACTTT	CAWRGTENSPLHF
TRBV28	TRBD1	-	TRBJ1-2	TGTGCCAGCAGCCTTGGGGGACAGACCTATGGCTACACCTTC	CASSLGGQTYGYTF
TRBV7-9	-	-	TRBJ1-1	TGTGCCAGCAGTAGGGGCAGAGACACTGAAGCTTTCTTT	CASSRGRDTEAFF
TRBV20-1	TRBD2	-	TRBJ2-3	TGCAGTGCTAGTCAGCGGGGCTTGAGCACAGATACGCAGTATTTT	CSASQRGLSTDTQYF
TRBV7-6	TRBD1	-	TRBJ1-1	TGTGCCAGCAGTCAGACAGGGGGCACTGAAGCTTTCTTT	CASSQTGGTEAFF
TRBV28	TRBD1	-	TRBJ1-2	TGTGCCAGCAGTTTGCAGGGGGGCTATGGCTACACCTTC	CASSLQGGYGYTF
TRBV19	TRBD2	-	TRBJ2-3	TGTGCCAGTAGTCCTGGTGCGGGAGGGACCTCAGATACGCAGTATTTT	CASSPGAGGTSDTQYF
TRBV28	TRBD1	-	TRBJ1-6	TGTGCCAGCAGTTGGGATCGGACAGGGGGCTATAATTCACCCCTCCACTTT	CASSWDRTGGYNSPLHF
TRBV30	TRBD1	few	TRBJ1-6	TGTGCCTGGAGTGAAGGGGGCGATTCACCCCTCCACTTT	CAWSEGGDSPLHF
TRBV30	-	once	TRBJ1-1	TGTGCCTGGAACGGGTTTCCCATGAACACTGAAGCTTTCTTT	CAWNGFPMNTEAFF
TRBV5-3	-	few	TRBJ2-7	TGTGCCAGAAGCGGACCAGGGTACCCATTTCTGGAGCAGTACTTC	CARSGPGYPFLEQYF
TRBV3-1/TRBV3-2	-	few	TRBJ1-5	TGTGCCAGCAGCCCCCTCGTAGGGGGTCAGCCCCAGCATTTT	CASSPLVGGQPQHF
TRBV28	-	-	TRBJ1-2	TGTGCCAGCAGTTTAAGTCAGGGGTACTATGGCTACACCTTC	CASSLSQGYYGYTF
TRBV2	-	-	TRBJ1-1	TGTGCCAGCAGACTCGACCGGGAGGAAGCTTTCTTT	CASRLDREEAFF
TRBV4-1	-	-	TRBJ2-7	TGCGCCAGCAGCCAAGATCTCTGGGCAGAAGCCTACGAGCAGTACTTC	CASSQDLWAEAYEQYF
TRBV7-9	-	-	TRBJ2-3	TGTGCCAGCAGCCTATCGGTTTCGGGCACAGATACGCAGTATTTT	CASSLSVSGTDTQYF
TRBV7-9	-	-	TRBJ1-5	TGTGCCAGCAGCCAGGACAGAGTTCGCAATCAGCCCCAGCATTTT	CASSQDRVRNQPQHF
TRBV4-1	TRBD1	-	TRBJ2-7	TGCGCCAGCAGCCAAGGATACCCCAGGGGGGACAGGGTCTACGAGCAGTACTTC	CASSQGYPRGDRVYEQYF